This T cell receptor beta chain comes out of a study of shared clonotypes between healthy human individuals. The wider study: A donor's plate count was three for CD4 naive and three for CD4 memory; CD8 naive had two and CD8 memory one. Study-wide results and limits: With few donors, the genetic and exposure-history diversity represented was limited.

The input for sorted-subset replicate PCRs was around 0.2 ug DNA, 25,000 to 35,000 T cell genomes. Repertoires were generated with immunoSEQ multiplex PCR, while TCRdb's copy carries only in-frame clones and drops some. The table has roughly 2 million clones, about 94% seen once. Naive CD8 populations comprised CD45RO-negative cells positively selected for CCR7, excluding terminally differentiated effector memory CD45RA+ cells. This clone was observed once. The antigen is not known. This CDR3 is built from 19 residues. Germline loops: CDR1 SNHLY, CDR2 FYNNEI. V lost 0 bases and J lost 4; bases outside the gene matches: 12.

The source of this sequence is a man younger than 35 in good health. The rearrangement links TRBV2 to TRBJ1-2; 12 nucleotides line up with TRBD1. What was sequenced was naive CD8+ T cells sorted from blood. Here the CDR3 reads CASSEAVGQGALGGYGYTF. The CDR3, as DNA: TGTGCCAGCAGTGAAGCGGTGGGACAGGGGGCTCTAGGAGGCTATGGCTACACCTTC.